This T cell receptor beta chain stems from a study of vaccination and CD4 T cells after COVID-19. As for the study in general: Stimuli were overlapping spike peptide pools of SARS-CoV-2 and three common cold coronaviruses (HCoV-NL63, HCoV-OC43, HCoV-229E).

An Oncomine TCR Beta short-read assay was used to sequence the DNA from cultured CD4+ T cells. Each CDR3 protein is one row after TCRdb ran MiXCR on the PCR reads. Among 11,000 to 15,000 distinct CDR3 sequences listed, around two fifths were seen once. Noted treatment: approximately 10-day PBMC culture with coronavirus spike peptide pools or control peptides (ViraFEST assay). Per germline, CDR1 SGHDN and CDR2 FVKESK. Trimming removed 6 bases at V and 0 bases at J, with 17 bases between. The CDR3 contains 16 residues. Study outcomes and limitations: Early post-infection timepoints were missing, and relatively few convalescent patients were studied.

About this clonotype itself: Its target is unknown.

This receptor was identified in a human donor with COVID-19. The sequenced sample was cultured CD4+ T cells from blood. V is TRBV14 and J is TRBJ1-2; D remains unclear. The CDR3 nucleotides read TGTGCCAGCAGAACGACCCGACCGGGAACTAACTATGGCTACACCTTC. This translates into CASRTTRPGTNYGYTF.